A selection of T cell receptor beta chains follows, all from one sample in a study of T cells expressing NK-cell markers. TCRdb reprocessed the 5' RACE reads and keeps a single row for each CDR3 protein, giving no DNA. Its listing shows roughly 300,000 distinct CDR3 sequences. Material: blood T cells: a sorted CD56 or NKG2C T cell subset, CD4+ or CD8+ T cells, or bulk PBMC T cells (not recorded which). Receptor source: a woman aged 18 to 69 in good health. CDR3s include the opening cysteine and the closing phenylalanine or tryptophan. The order of the fields is CDR3 length, V gene, J gene, CDR3 protein.

length: 15; V: TRBV29-1; J: TRBJ2-7; CDR3: CSALLTLTWGNEQYF
length: 15; V: TRBV7-2; J: TRBJ1-5; CDR3: CASSFGQTGRQPQHF
length: 15; V: TRBV29-1; J: TRBJ1-2; CDR3: CSGGTSLGTNYGYTF
length: 18; V: TRBV20-1; J: TRBJ2-3; CDR3: CSAEPSGGPDRGTDTQYF
length: 17; V: TRBV6-2/TRBV6-3; J: TRBJ1-5; CDR3: CASSYTQQKPKTQPQHF
length: 14; V: TRBV12-3/TRBV12-4; J: TRBJ1-5; CDR3: CASSLQGLGQPQHF
length: 15; V: TRBV4-2; J: TRBJ2-5; CDR3: CASSQETDRQETQYF
length: 13; V: TRBV20-1; J: TRBJ2-7; CDR3: CSATGTGYYEQYF
length: 13; V: TRBV20-1; J: TRBJ2-2; CDR3: CSARDFLTGELFF
length: 12; V: TRBV29-1; J: TRBJ1-1; CDR3: CSVEGGRTEAFF
length: 15; V: TRBV10-3; J: TRBJ1-2; CDR3: CAISEAAATVYGYTF
length: 17; V: TRBV9; J: TRBJ2-1; CDR3: CASSVARVGGSYNEQFF
length: 16; V: TRBV5-1; J: TRBJ2-1; CDR3: CASGPASGRSYNEQFF
length: 14; V: TRBV4-1; J: TRBJ2-2; CDR3: CASRGDRNTGELFF
length: 17; V: TRBV7-2; J: TRBJ2-3; CDR3: CASSLSPSGGGTDTQYF
length: 12; V: TRBV29-1; J: TRBJ1-1; CDR3: CSVEGWNRVAFF
length: 17; V: TRBV3-1; J: TRBJ2-7; CDR3: CASSQGLTGGLSYEQYF
length: 15; V: TRBV6-2/TRBV6-3; J: TRBJ2-2; CDR3: CASSYSKRNTGELFF
length: 15; V: TRBV19; J: TRBJ2-7; CDR3: CASSIDRRENYEQYF
length: 13; V: TRBV6-1; J: TRBJ2-1; CDR3: CASWRSSYNEQFF
length: 16; V: TRBV6-5; J: TRBJ2-1; CDR3: CASSYSMASGYNEQFF
length: 12; V: TRBV20-1; J: TRBJ1-2; CDR3: CSASLDREGYTF
length: 11; V: TRBV19; J: TRBJ1-4; CDR3: CASSQGVGLFF
length: 15; V: TRBV20-1; J: TRBJ1-1; CDR3: CSARVGTGRRTEAFF
length: 11; V: TRBV9; J: TRBJ2-3; CDR3: CASSPVDTQYF
length: 16; V: TRBV2; J: TRBJ2-4; CDR3: CASSDVEILAKNIQYF
length: 17; V: TRBV6-2/TRBV6-3; J: TRBJ1-5; CDR3: CASSYLGQVNSNQPQHF
length: 14; V: TRBV7-2; J: TRBJ2-7; CDR3: CASSLGGVFSEQYF
length: 15; V: TRBV11-2; J: TRBJ1-4; CDR3: CASSFRPATNEKLFF
length: 15; V: TRBV20-1; J: TRBJ1-6; CDR3: CSAREGTGYNSPLHF
length: 15; V: TRBV3-1; J: TRBJ1-1; CDR3: CASSQSWTLNTEAFF
length: 15; V: TRBV20-1; J: TRBJ2-3; CDR3: CSARDLVSGTDTQYF
length: 17; V: TRBV4-3; J: TRBJ2-2; CDR3: CASSQEIRRPGTGELFF
length: 14; V: TRBV5-8; J: TRBJ1-2; CDR3: CASSIPPGGYGYTF
length: 14; V: TRBV15; J: TRBJ2-1; CDR3: CATSRDSGGNEQFF
length: 17; V: TRBV7-2; J: TRBJ1-1; CDR3: CASSLAGRGLANTEAFF
length: 18; V: TRBV5-1; J: TRBJ2-5; CDR3: CASSKGTSGGEYQETQYF
length: 14; V: TRBV5-1; J: TRBJ1-1; CDR3: CASSASGADTEAFF
length: 14; V: TRBV4-1; J: TRBJ1-2; CDR3: CASSQQTGIYGYTF
length: 11; V: TRBV2; J: TRBJ2-7; CDR3: CASVQSYEQYF
length: 12; V: TRBV20-1; J: TRBJ2-5; CDR3: CSADSAQETQYF
length: 13; V: TRBV6-6; J: TRBJ1-5; CDR3: CASTETGNQPQHF
length: 14; V: TRBV29-1; J: TRBJ2-1; CDR3: CSTISSGRYNEQFF
length: 15; V: TRBV20-1; J: TRBJ2-4; CDR3: CSARDPTGGKNIQYF
length: 18; V: TRBV24-1; J: TRBJ2-1; CDR3: CATSDGGLAGGSYNEQFF
length: 15; V: TRBV5-1; J: TRBJ2-1; CDR3: CASSRSGDQGNEQFF
length: 15; V: TRBV20-1; J: TRBJ2-3; CDR3: CSAHRGAGITDTQYF
length: 13; V: TRBV20-1; J: TRBJ2-7; CDR3: CSARMTGTYEQYF
length: 16; V: TRBV20-1; J: TRBJ2-1; CDR3: CSASPTIAGTPHEQFF
length: 14; V: TRBV11-2; J: TRBJ2-1; CDR3: CASSLGDRGREQFF
length: 15; V: TRBV6-5; J: TRBJ1-1; CDR3: CASSYGSGVHTEAFF
length: 16; V: TRBV7-2; J: TRBJ2-7; CDR3: CASSLVAGVRLYEQYF
length: 14; V: TRBV9; J: TRBJ2-5; CDR3: CASSHGTAQETQYF
length: 13; V: TRBV20-1; J: TRBJ2-3; CDR3: CSASSLAGDTQYF